The clone carrying this TCR beta chain was seen only a few times. This specimen belongs to a study of control samples from healthy donors and cancer patients. Method: immunoSEQ multiplex PCR; TCRdb's copy keeps in-frame clones and lacks some. The sample has approximately 89,000 clones; around 85% are singletons. Germline V gene data show CDR1 as MNHNY and CDR2 as SVGAGI (reference sequence). With 5 bases removed from V and 11 bases from J, the gap between germline ends came to 12 bases. CDR3 size: 12 residues. The sample comprised blood. V usage is TRBV6-6 and J usage is TRBJ2-2; a weak D match, TRBD1 (6 bases). This receptor was taken from a woman aged 40 to 50 in good health. The CDR3 bases are TGTGCCAGCAGTCCTCAGGGGTTAGAGCTGTTTTTT. The encoded protein is CASSPQGLELFF.